This TCR beta chain was found in a study of blood T cell repertoires in COVID-19. The sample holds one count of this clone. CDR3 length: 17 residues. The junction had 4 bases not matched to a gene; V was cut back by 0 bases and J by 0 bases. Germline assignment: CDR1 SGHRS and CDR2 YFSETQ. Researchers sorted participants into cohorts using their self-reported clinical history. The assay was immunoSEQ multiplex PCR, and TCRdb's table has in-frame clones only and misses some. The sample shows a few hundred thousand clones, around 93% of them seen only once. The receptor's source is a human donor in a cohort exposed to, infected with or recovered from COVID-19 (not recorded which). The donor label of this sample is uncertain. The V gene is TRBV5-1, the J gene TRBJ1-4; 8 positions agree with TRBD1. Sequenced sample: PBMCs or T cells enriched from blood (not recorded which). DNA of the CDR3: TGCGCCAGCAGCTTGGGGACAGGGCCCACAACTAATGAAAAACTGTTTTTT. This sequence encodes CASSLGTGPTTNEKLFF.